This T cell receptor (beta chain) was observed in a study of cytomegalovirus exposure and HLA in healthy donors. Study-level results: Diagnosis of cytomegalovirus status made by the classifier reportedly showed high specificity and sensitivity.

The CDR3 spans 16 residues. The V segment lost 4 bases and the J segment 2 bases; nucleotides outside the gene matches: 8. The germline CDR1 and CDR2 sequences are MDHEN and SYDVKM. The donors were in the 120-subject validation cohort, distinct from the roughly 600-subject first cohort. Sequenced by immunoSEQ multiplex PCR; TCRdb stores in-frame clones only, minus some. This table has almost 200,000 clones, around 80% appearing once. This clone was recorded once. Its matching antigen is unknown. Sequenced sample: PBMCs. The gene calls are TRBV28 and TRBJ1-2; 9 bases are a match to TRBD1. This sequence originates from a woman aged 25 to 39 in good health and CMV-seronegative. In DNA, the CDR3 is TGTGCCAGCAGTTCCTCGGGCGGACAGGGGAACTATGGCTACACCTTC. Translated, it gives CASSSSGGQGNYGYTF.